The 26 T cell receptor beta chains presented below share a single source sample, sequenced in a study of early T cells in non-severe SARS-CoV-2 infection. TCRdb itself ran the 5' RACE reads through MiXCR, one entry per CDR3 protein. The sample has around 83,000 distinct CDR3 sequences, 10% seen once. The starting material was whole blood, obtained at baseline. The receptors shown here come from an adult who was a healthcare worker with PCR-confirmed SARS-CoV-2 infection or an uninfected control (not recorded which).

This clonotype was picked up many times. V usage is TRBV5-4 and J usage is TRBJ2-5; the D gene is possibly TRBD1 (5 bases). Germline CDR1 and CDR2: SGHNT and YYREEE (reference sequence). V was cut by 2 bases and J by 4 bases, with 18 bases left in between. The CDR3 loop spans 16 amino acids. CDR3 in amino acids: CASSFGSGPLRETQYF. The CDR3 DNA follows: TGTGCCAGCAGCTTCGGATCAGGGCCGCTGAGAGAGACCCAGTACTTC.

This clonotype was detected only a few times. This chain links TRBV11-2 with TRBJ2-6; D is unclear. The CDR3 runs 16 residues. In germline, CDR1 is SGHAT, CDR2 FQNNGV. Trimming cost V 0 bases and J 0 bases, with 6 bases left between them. The CDR3 spells CASSLDARSGANVLTF. The CDR3 DNA is TGTGCCAGCAGCTTAGATGCGCGCTCTGGGGCCAACGTCCTGACTTTC.

This chain uses TRBV5-1 with TRBJ2-1; no clear D gene. The CDR3 sequence is 13 residues long. V lost 2 bases, J lost 1 base, and 4 bases lay in between. Germline V gives CDR1 SGHRS, CDR2 YFSETQ. CDR3 nucleotides: TGCGCCAGCAGCTTACAATCCTACAATGAGCAGTTCTTC. This gives the protein CASSLQSYNEQFF. The whole variable domain, remainder taken from reference TRBV5-1 and TRBJ2-1, is KAGVTQTPRYLIKTRGQQVTLSCSPISGHRSVSWYQQTPGQGLQFLFEYFSETQRNKGNFPGRFSGRQFSNSRSEMNVSTLELGDSALYLCASSLQSYNEQFFGPGTRLTVL.

The sample holds many counts of this clonotype. The gene calls are TRBV6-6 and TRBJ2-2; D not resolved. This CDR3 has 14 amino acids. V lost 5 bases and J 3 bases, leaving 10 bases between the germline ends. Germline CDR1 reads MNHNY; CDR2 reads SVGAGI (reference sequence). The CDR3: CASSQRTYTGELFF. The CDR3 DNA reads TGTGCCAGCAGTCAAAGGACGTACACCGGGGAGCTGTTTTTT.

The CDR3 sequence: CASSPGLAETQYF. The CDR3 DNA follows: TGTGCCAGCTCACCTGGGCTAGCTGAGACCCAGTACTTC. This chain uses TRBV18 with TRBJ2-5, with D tentatively TRBD2 (5 bases). Trimming took off 3 bases at V and 5 bases at J, with 10 bases between the two ends. This CDR3 is built from 13 residues. Germline V gene lookup returns CDR1 KGHSH and CDR2 LQKENI.

The J gene is TRBJ2-2, the V gene TRBV19; D unresolved. Germline V CDR1 and CDR2: LNHDA, SQIVND (reference sequence). Trimming took off 7 bases at V and 0 bases at J, with 12 bases between the two ends. The CDR3 extends over 15 amino acids. CDR3: CASKVGVTNTGELFF. For the CDR3, the DNA is TGTGCCAGTAAGGTCGGCGTTACGAACACCGGGGAGCTGTTTTTT.

Only a few counts were recorded for this clonotype. The CDR3 sequence: CASSPAPKYEQYF. The CDR3 nucleotides are TGTGCCAGCTCACCTGCCCCCAAATACGAGCAGTACTTC. The chain links TRBV18 to TRBJ2-7, with unresolved D. This CDR3 spans 13 amino acids. In germline, CDR1 is KGHSH, CDR2 LQKENI. Trimming stripped 3 bases from V and 4 bases from J, with 10 bases between.

In this sample, this clonotype is medium-sized. V usage is TRBV4-2 and J usage is TRBJ2-7; TRBD1 agrees at 9 bases. The CDR3 contains 16 residues. The trim removed 0 bases at V and 4 bases at J, leaving 7 bases unmatched. Per the germline V gene, CDR1 is LGHNA and CDR2 is YNFKEQ. The CDR3 DNA follows: TGTGCCAGCAGCCAAGATGCGGGACAGGGAGGGTACGAGCAGTACTTC. Protein product: CASSQDAGQGGYEQYF.

The V gene is TRBV12-3 or TRBV12-4, the J gene TRBJ1-4; 8 bases map to TRBD1. The junction had 3 bases not matched to a gene; V was cut back by 6 bases and J by 6 bases. There are 13 residues in the CDR3. CDR3 amino acids: CASRTGVDEKLFF. The CDR3, as DNA: TGTGCCAGCAGGACAGGGGTGGATGAAAAACTGTTTTTT.

Only a few counts were recorded for this clonotype. This chain connects TRBV28 to TRBJ2-3; TRBD2 might be the D (7 bases). Trimming left V 5 bases short and J 0 bases short, with 21 bases between. CDR1 is MDHEN, CDR2 SYDVKM, per germline. The CDR3 runs to 18 residues. The CDR3 loop is CASSPSGGPRLSTDTQYF. The CDR3 DNA reads as TGTGCCAGCAGTCCCTCCGGGGGGCCCCGTTTAAGCACAGATACGCAGTATTTT.

This clonotype was seen a few times. Given a much more abundant clone one base away, this may be a read error. The chain carries TRBV12-3 or TRBV12-4 and TRBJ1-5; D might be TRBD1 (6 bases). V dropped 6 bases and J dropped 4 bases, with 10 bases sitting between them. This CDR3 region has 13 residues. The CDR3, as DNA: TGTGCCAGCAGGGGGACACGGAATCAGCCCCAGCATTTT. It encodes CASRGTRNQPQHF.

The chain couples TRBV12-3 or TRBV12-4 to TRBJ2-7, with D unclear. This CDR3 comprises 13 residues. Trimming shortened V by 6 bases and J by 0 bases, and 9 bases separated the two germline ends. The CDR3 DNA reads TGTGCCAGCAGATACGGTGGCTCCTACGAGCAGTACTTC. It codes for CASRYGGSYEQYF.

This clonotype showed up many times. The V call is TRBV20-1, the J call TRBJ2-1, with unresolved D. V was cut by 4 bases and J by 7 bases, with 8 bases left in between. The V gene's germline CDR1 is DFQATT and CDR2 SNEGSKA (reference sequence). The CDR3 is made up of 11 amino acids. The CDR3, as DNA: TGCAGTGCTACCCGGCTAAATGAGCAGTTCTTC. Its translation: CSATRLNEQFF.

This chain links TRBV2 with TRBJ2-3; D gene unclear. The CDR3 runs 11 residues. The germline V gene has CDR1 SNHLY and CDR2 FYNNEI. Trimming cost V 8 bases and J 5 bases, with 8 bases left between them. CDR3 DNA: TGTGCCAGCCGAGACGGAGATACGCAGTATTTT. It encodes CASRDGDTQYF.

This clonotype was seen only a few times. V gene TRBV4-1 combines with J gene TRBJ1-2; 8 bases fit TRBD1. J was trimmed by 3 bases and V by 6 bases; bases with no gene match: 12. Per germline, CDR1 MGHRA and CDR2 YSYEKL. The CDR3 runs 16 residues. CDR3 DNA: TGCGCCAGCAGACAGGAGACAGGGGTCACGTACTATGGCTACACCTTC. Its translation is CASRQETGVTYYGYTF.

This chain uses TRBV20-1 with TRBJ2-5; 8 bases agree with TRBD1. Germline V gene data show CDR1 as DFQATT and CDR2 as SNEGSKA (reference sequence). The CDR3 is made up of 15 amino acids. V gave up 3 bases and J gave up 1 base; unmatched junction bases: 7. CDR3 bases: TGCAGTGCTAGTAGTAGGACAGGGAGCCAAGAGACCCAGTACTTC. Its protein product is CSASSRTGSQETQYF.

The chain has TRBV7-3 and TRBJ2-7; D remains unclear. Germline V CDR1 and CDR2: SGHTA, FQGTGA. Trimming took 5 bases from V and 6 from J, leaving 14 bases between them. This CDR3 has 13 residues. The CDR3 DNA sequence: TGTGCCAGCAGCCAAGAGCGACACGGCGAGCAGTACTTC. Its translation is CASSQERHGEQYF.

Ten or more counts support this clonotype. The V call is TRBV6-6, the J call TRBJ2-1; maybe TRBD2 (5 bases). Germline CDR1 reads MNHNY; CDR2 reads SVGAGI (reference sequence). V lost 5 bases to trimming and J lost 1 base, with 9 bases between them. CDR3 size: 14 residues. CDR3 coding DNA: TGTGCCAGCAGTCCCGGGATGTCCTACAATGAGCAGTTCTTC. Translated: CASSPGMSYNEQFF.

This clonotype was recorded at least ten times. The chain has TRBV6-5 and TRBJ2-2; 7 bases align to TRBD1. The CDR3 covers 15 residues. The junction had 10 bases not matched to a gene; V was cut back by 7 bases and J by 5 bases. In germline, CDR1 is MNHEY, CDR2 SVGAGI. CDR3 sequence reads: CASIKWSGGTGELFF. DNA of the CDR3: TGTGCCAGCATTAAGTGGTCAGGGGGAACCGGGGAGCTGTTTTTT.

The table lists this clonotype with many counts. V is TRBV10-3 and J is TRBJ2-7, with TRBD2 matching over 8 bases. CDR1 ENHRY and CDR2 SYGVKD come from the germline V gene. V was pared by 2 bases and J by 4 bases, with 4 bases of the junction left unmatched. This CDR3 spans 14 amino acids. The CDR3 DNA follows: TGTGCCATCAGTGAGCCGGGAGGGCCTTACGAGCAGTACTTC. The encoded protein is CAISEPGGPYEQYF.

This clonotype appeared a few times. The chain recombines TRBV5-5 with TRBJ2-1; D unclear. The germline CDR1 and CDR2 sequences are SGHKS and YYEKEE (reference sequence). V lost 0 bases and J 4 bases, leaving 5 bases between the germline ends. This CDR3 is 13 amino acids long. Here the CDR3 DNA reads TGTGCCAGCAGCTTGGAGCTGTACAATGAGCAGTTCTTC. It encodes CASSLELYNEQFF.

This clonotype was counted a few times. The chain carries TRBV12-3 or TRBV12-4 and TRBJ2-2, with D possibly being TRBD1 (6 bases). The CDR3 runs to 15 residues. The V end was cut by 3 bases, the J end by 4 bases, with 12 bases between. The CDR3 DNA is TGTGCCAGCAGTTTTAACGAGGGGGTCACCGGGGAGCTGTTTTTT. It yields the protein CASSFNEGVTGELFF.

This chain uses TRBV18 with TRBJ2-5; D is unresolved. Germline assignment: CDR1 KGHSH and CDR2 LQKENI. This CDR3 is built from 13 residues. Deletions cut 3 bases from V and 1 base from J, with 6 bases between. CDR3 protein: CASSPRAQETQYF. CDR3 in DNA: TGTGCCAGCTCACCCAGAGCCCAAGAGACCCAGTACTTC.

There are many counts of this clonotype. The chain is built from TRBV19 and TRBJ2-3; 7 bases are a match to TRBD2. Germline V gives CDR1 LNHDA, CDR2 SQIVND (reference sequence). The CDR3 runs to 17 residues. Trimming removed 7 bases from V and 2 bases from J; junction bases left unmatched: 15. The CDR3 bases are TGTGCCAGTACCCACCGTTCGGTCGCGGGAGTCACAGATACGCAGTATTTT. Its translation is CASTHRSVAGVTDTQYF.

A few counts support this clonotype. The chain uses TRBV24-1 and TRBJ2-1, with 7 bases fitting TRBD2. This CDR3 has 21 residues. Germline V lookup: CDR1 KGHDR, CDR2 SFDVKD. Trimming at V came to 4 bases and at J to 5 bases, leaving 25 bases not matched to a gene. CDR3: CATSDERGGGQAVSTNNEQFF. The CDR3 DNA reads TGTGCCACCAGTGACGAGCGGGGCGGCGGGCAAGCGGTGTCCACCAACAATGAGCAGTTCTTC.

The chain uses TRBV28 and TRBJ2-3; 7 nucleotides match TRBD2. The CDR3 is 15 amino acids. Germline V gene lookup returns CDR1 MDHEN and CDR2 SYDVKM. The trim removed 5 bases at V and 2 bases at J, leaving 7 bases unmatched. CDR3 sequence: CASSATGTITDTQYF. CDR3 DNA sequence: TGTGCCAGCAGTGCAACCGGGACTATCACAGATACGCAGTATTTT.